This T cell receptor (beta chain) was recovered during a study of response to subunit inactivated influenza vaccine (dated by TCRdb to the late 2010s). About the full investigation: The study used deep quantitative T cell receptor repertoire profiling to track responses to a trivalent subunit inactivated influenza vaccine. What the research found in general, with its limitations: According to the authors, only a limited number of new T cells may be recruited by each seasonal influenza vaccination.

Libraries were built with RT-PCR. The data were produced on an Illumina HiSeq 2500. The public reads were quality trimmed at Q25 with fastp and then assembled into clones with MiXCR by TCRdb, keeping productive beta chains. Rows are unified per CDR3 protein, each entry keeping the most common DNA and genes. Here the sample has under 750,000 distinct CDR3 sequences; approximately 12% occur a single time. The top ten hold roughly 10% of the sample. The germline V gene sets CDR1 to MNHEY and CDR2 to SVGEGT. The CDR3 goes from the cysteine to the phenylalanine over 16 residues. This entry keeps only the CDR3 DNA: 48 bases, framed from base 1. V gives up 4 bases and J gives up 0 bases, and the segment between their germline ends measures 14 bases. In this sample, this clonotype turned up a few times. Its recognized antigen is unknown. Qualities for individual bases were not recorded, and no much larger clone is one base off.

The rearranged segments are TRBV6-2 or TRBV6-3 and TRBJ2-3; the D gene is possibly TRBD1 or TRBD2, each agreeing over 5 bases. The sequence was obtained from a man aged 50 to 60 who received an inactivated influenza vaccine. Donor details come from another sample of the same person, matched by shared clones. The material sequenced was PBMCs from blood, taken on the day of vaccination. The nucleotide sequence reads as follows: TGTGCCAGCAGTTTACCGCCGGGGCCTAGCACAGATACGCAGTATTTT. It encodes CASSLPPGPSTDTQYF.